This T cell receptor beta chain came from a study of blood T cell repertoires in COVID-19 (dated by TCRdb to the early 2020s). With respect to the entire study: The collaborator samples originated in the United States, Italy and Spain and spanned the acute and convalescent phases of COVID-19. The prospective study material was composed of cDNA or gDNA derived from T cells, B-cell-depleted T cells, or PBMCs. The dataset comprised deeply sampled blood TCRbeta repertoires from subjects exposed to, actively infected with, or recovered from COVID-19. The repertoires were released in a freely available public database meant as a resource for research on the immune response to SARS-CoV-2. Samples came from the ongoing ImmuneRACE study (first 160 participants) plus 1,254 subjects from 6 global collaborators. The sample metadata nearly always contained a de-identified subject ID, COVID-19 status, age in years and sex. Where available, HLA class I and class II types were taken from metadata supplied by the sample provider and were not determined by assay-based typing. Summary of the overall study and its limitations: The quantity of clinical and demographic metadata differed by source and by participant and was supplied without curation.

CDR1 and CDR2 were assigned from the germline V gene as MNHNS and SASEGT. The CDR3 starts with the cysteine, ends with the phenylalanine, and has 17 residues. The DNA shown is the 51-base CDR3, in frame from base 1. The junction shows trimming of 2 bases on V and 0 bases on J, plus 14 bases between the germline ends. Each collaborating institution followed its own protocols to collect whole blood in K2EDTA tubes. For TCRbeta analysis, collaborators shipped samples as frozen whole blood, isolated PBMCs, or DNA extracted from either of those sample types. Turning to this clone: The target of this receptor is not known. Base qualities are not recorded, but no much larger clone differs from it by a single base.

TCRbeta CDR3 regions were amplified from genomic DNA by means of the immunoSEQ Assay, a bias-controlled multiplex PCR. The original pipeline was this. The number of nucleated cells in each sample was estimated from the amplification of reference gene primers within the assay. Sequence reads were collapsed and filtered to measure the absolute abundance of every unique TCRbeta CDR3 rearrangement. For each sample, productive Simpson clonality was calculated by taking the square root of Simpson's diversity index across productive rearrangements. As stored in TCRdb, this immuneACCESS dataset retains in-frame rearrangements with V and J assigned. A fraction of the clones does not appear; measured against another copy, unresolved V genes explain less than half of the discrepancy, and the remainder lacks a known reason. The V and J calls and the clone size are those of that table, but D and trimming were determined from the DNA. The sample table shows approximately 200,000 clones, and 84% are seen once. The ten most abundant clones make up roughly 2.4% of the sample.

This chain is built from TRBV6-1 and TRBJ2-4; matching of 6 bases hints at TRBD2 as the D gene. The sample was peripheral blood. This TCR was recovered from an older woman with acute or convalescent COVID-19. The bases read TGTGCCAGCAGTGAATTAGCGGATTTTTTAGCCAAAAACATTCAGTACTTC. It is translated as CASSELADFLAKNIQYF.